A single sample gave rise to the 10 T cell receptor beta chains below, sequenced in a study of siplizumab effects on memory and regulatory T cells. Generated by immunoSEQ multiplex PCR, the TCRdb table keeps only in-frame clones and is missing some. The sample has about 100,000 clones, around 94% seen once. Sample: non-Treg CD4+ T cells sorted from blood. These receptors were collected from a human donor in good health.

The chain employs TRBV5-6 and TRBJ2-7; 10 nucleotides agree with TRBD1. V trimming: 4 bases; J trimming: 4 bases; junction bases outside the gene matches: 5. The CDR3 covers 14 residues. Germline-derived CDR1 and CDR2 are SGHDT and YYEEEE. CDR3 sequence: CASSHDRGPYEQYF. CDR3 nucleotide sequence: TGTGCCAGCAGCCACGACAGGGGGCCGTACGAGCAGTACTTC.

V gene TRBV5-6 combines with J gene TRBJ2-2; D might be TRBD1 or TRBD2, each matching 5 bases. The V end lost 3 bases, the J end lost 5 bases, and 20 bases lay between the germline ends. CDR1 is SGHDT, CDR2 YYEEEE, per germline. The CDR3 extends over 17 amino acids. CDR3 loop: CASSWGSIWEGTGELFF. CDR3 bases: TGTGCCAGCAGCTGGGGGTCAATTTGGGAAGGGACCGGGGAGCTGTTTTTT. The full variable domain, its missing parts supplied by reference TRBV5-6 and TRBJ2-2, is DAGVTQSPTHLIKTRGQQVTLRCSPKSGHDTVSWYQQALGQGPQFIFQYYEEEERQRGNFPDRFSGHQFPNYSSELNVNALLLGDSALYLCASSWGSIWEGTGELFFGEGSRLTVL.

The chain carries TRBV12-5 and TRBJ1-1; tentative D call: TRBD1 (6 bases). V lost 6 bases and J lost 1, with 18 bases in between. Germline values: CDR1 LGHNT, CDR2 FRNRAP. The CDR3 loop spans 16 amino acids. In nucleotides, the CDR3 is TGTGCTAGTGGGCTAGGACAGCTCAATGGGAACACTGAAGCTTTCTTT. It is translated as CASGLGQLNGNTEAFF. The full variable domain, with the rest looked up from reference TRBV12-5 and TRBJ1-1, is DARVTQTPRHKVTEMGQEVTMRCQPILGHNTVFWYRQTMMQGLELLAYFRNRAPLDDSGMPKDRFSAEMPDATLATLKIQPSEPRDSAVYFCASGLGQLNGNTEAFFGQGTRLTVV.

The chain employs TRBV15 and TRBJ2-7, with 8 bases fitting TRBD2. CDR3 length: 14 amino acids. Unmatched junction bases numbered 11, after V lost 4 bases and J lost 9 bases. In germline, CDR1 is LNHNV, CDR2 YYDKDF (reference sequence). The CDR3 bases are TGTGCCACCAGCACTGGGACTAGTGGTACAGTGCAGTACTTC. This encodes CATSTGTSGTVQYF.

The chain uses TRBV7-2 and TRBJ1-4; 8 bases are a match to TRBD1. This CDR3 region has 15 residues. V was clipped by 5 bases and J by 7 bases; unmatched bases: 9. The germline V gene has CDR1 SGHTA and CDR2 FQGNSA. The CDR3 DNA reads as TGTGCCAGCAGCCCGAAGACAGGGGTAGTTGAAAAACTGTTTTTT. Protein sequence: CASSPKTGVVEKLFF.

The V and J genes are TRBV28 and TRBJ2-3; 14 bases map to TRBD2. Germline V gene data show CDR1 as MDHEN and CDR2 as SYDVKM. The CDR3 is made up of 18 amino acids. V shed 4 bases and J 4 bases; nucleotides not matched to a gene: 10. The CDR3 loop reads CASSSTGTSGSGADTQYF. The CDR3 DNA follows: TGTGCCAGCAGTTCCACCGGGACTAGCGGGAGTGGCGCAGATACGCAGTATTTT.

CDR3 sequence: CASSRRDTTSYEQYF. CDR3 nucleotide sequence: TGTGCCAGCAGCCGCCGGGACACCACTTCCTACGAGCAGTACTTC. V gene TRBV6-5 combines with J gene TRBJ2-7, with a tentative D call TRBD1 (6 bases). CDR1 MNHEY and CDR2 SVGAGI come from the germline V gene. V was shortened by 6 bases and J by 1 base, with 16 bases between the two germline ends. CDR3 size: 15 residues.

This sequence joins TRBV9 and TRBJ1-6; 7 nucleotides match TRBD1. The CDR3 is made up of 14 amino acids. With 1 base clipped from V and 15 bases from J, the junction kept 10 bases outside the gene matches. Germline CDR1 reads SGDLS; CDR2 reads YYNGEE. CDR3 region: CASSVIGTQGVLHF. The CDR3 region has the DNA TGTGCCAGCAGCGTAATCGGCACTCAGGGGGTCCTCCACTTT.

This clone was picked up one time. The CDR3, as DNA: TGCGCCAGCAGCTTGGACGGCGGGAGGGCCGCAGATACGCAGTATTTT. This encodes CASSLDGGRAADTQYF. The rearrangement links TRBV5-1 to TRBJ2-3; 9 bases fit TRBD2. The CDR3 covers 16 residues. V shed 0 bases and J 4 bases; nucleotides not matched to a gene: 6. The V gene's germline CDR1 is SGHRS and CDR2 YFSETQ.

The chain employs TRBV30 and TRBJ1-4; perhaps TRBD1 as D (5 bases). V dropped 2 bases and J dropped 8 bases, with 12 bases sitting between them. There are 13 residues in the CDR3. CDR1 and CDR2 (germline): GTSNPN, SVGIG (reference sequence). The CDR3 loop is CAWSNSRDEKLFF. The CDR3 DNA reads TGTGCCTGGAGTAATAGCAGGGACGAAAAACTGTTTTTT. The variable domain in full, with the rest retrieved from reference TRBV30 and TRBJ1-4, is SQTIHQWPATLVQPVGSPLSLECTVEGTSNPNLYWYRQAAGRGLQLLFYSVGIGQISSEVPQNLSASRPQDRQFILSSKKLLLSDSGFYLCAWSNSRDEKLFFGSGTQLSVL.